This TCR beta chain originates from a study of CD8 T cells in ankylosing spondylitis. Broader study findings: Previous work reported some of these motif variants in the synovial fluid and blood of reactive arthritis.

The sample holds many counts of this clonotype. The antigen is unknown. This CDR3 spans 14 amino acids. Trimming took 9 bases from V and 5 from J; bases not matched to a gene: 11. CDR1 MDHEN and CDR2 SYDVKM come from the germline V gene. TCRdb re-derived calls from the 5' RACE reads in MiXCR, one entry per CDR3 protein. The repertoire holds around 210,000 distinct CDR3 sequences, with 7.5% to 9.5% as singletons. The source of this sequence is a female donor with ankylosing spondylitis or in good health (not recorded which). Source material: blood, either unsorted or a sorted T cell fraction (not recorded which). The chain carries TRBV28 and TRBJ1-2, with TRBD1 matching 8 bases. CDR3 loop: CASSRAGGPYGYTF. CDR3 DNA: TGTGCCAGTTCCAGGGCAGGGGGCCCTTATGGCTACACCTTC.